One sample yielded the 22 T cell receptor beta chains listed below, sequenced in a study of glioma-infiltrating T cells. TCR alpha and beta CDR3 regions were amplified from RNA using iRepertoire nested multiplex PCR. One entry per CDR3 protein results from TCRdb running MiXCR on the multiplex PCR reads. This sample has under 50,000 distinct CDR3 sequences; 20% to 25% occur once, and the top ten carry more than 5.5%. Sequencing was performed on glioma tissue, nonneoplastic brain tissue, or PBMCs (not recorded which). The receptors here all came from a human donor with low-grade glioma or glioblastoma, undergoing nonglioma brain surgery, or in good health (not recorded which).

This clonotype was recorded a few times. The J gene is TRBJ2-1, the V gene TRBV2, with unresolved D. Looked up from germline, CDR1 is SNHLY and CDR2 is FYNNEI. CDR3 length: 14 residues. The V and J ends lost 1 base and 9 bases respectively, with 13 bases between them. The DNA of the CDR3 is TGTGCCAGCAGTGAAGAGGTCAGCGTAGGTGAGCAGTTCTTC. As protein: CASSEEVSVGEQFF.

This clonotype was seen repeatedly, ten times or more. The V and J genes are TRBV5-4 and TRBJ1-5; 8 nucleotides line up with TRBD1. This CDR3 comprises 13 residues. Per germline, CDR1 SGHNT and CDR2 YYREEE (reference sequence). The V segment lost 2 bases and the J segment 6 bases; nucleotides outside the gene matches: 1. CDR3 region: CASSLQGGQPQHF. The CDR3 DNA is TGTGCCAGCAGCTTACAGGGGGGTCAGCCCCAGCATTTT.

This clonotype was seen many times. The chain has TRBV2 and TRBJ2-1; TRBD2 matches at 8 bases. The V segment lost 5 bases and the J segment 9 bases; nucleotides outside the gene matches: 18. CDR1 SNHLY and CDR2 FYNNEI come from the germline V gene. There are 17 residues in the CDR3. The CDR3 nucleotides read TGTGCCAGCAGTTATCTACCGGGCCAAGCTCGGGGGGGTGAGCAGTTCTTC. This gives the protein CASSYLPGQARGGEQFF.

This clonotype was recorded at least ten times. For the CDR3, the DNA is TGTGCCAGCAGTTACACTAGCGGGAGCTACAATGAGCAGTTCTTC. Its protein product is CASSYTSGSYNEQFF. The chain couples TRBV6-6 to TRBJ2-1, with TRBD2 matching 11 bases. This CDR3 contains 15 residues. Germline V gene lookup returns CDR1 MNHNY and CDR2 SVGAGI (reference sequence). V lost 2 bases, J lost 3 bases, and 0 bases stayed unmatched.

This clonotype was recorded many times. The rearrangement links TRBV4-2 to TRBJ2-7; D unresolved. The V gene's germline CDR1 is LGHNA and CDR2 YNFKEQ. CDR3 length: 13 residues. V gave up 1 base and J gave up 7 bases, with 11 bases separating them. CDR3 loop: CASSQVNWEEQYF. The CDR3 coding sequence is TGTGCCAGCAGCCAAGTGAATTGGGAAGAGCAGTACTTC.

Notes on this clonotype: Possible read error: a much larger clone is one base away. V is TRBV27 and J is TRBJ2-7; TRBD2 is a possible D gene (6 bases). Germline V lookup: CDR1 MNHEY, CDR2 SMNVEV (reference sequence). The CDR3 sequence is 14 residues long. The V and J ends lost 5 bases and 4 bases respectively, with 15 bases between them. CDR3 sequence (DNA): TGTGCCAGCAGTCCCCCCCCGGGGGTATACGAGCAGTACTTC. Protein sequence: CASSPPPGVYEQYF.

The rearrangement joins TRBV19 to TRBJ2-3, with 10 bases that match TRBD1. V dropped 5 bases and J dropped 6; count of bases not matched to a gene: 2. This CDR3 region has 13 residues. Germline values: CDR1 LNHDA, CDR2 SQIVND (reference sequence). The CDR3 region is CASSSDRGDTQYF. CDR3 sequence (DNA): TGTGCCAGTAGTTCGGACAGGGGGGATACGCAGTATTTT.

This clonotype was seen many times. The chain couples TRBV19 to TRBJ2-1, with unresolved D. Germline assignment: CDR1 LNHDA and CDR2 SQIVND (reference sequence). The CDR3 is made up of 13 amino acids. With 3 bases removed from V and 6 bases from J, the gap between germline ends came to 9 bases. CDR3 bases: TGTGCCAGTAGTATTATTTGGGGCAATGAGCAGTTCTTC. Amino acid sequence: CASSIIWGNEQFF.

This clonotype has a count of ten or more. CDR3: CASSYLGQASSYNEQFF. The CDR3 bases are TGTGCCAGCAGTTACCTGGGACAGGCAAGCTCCTACAATGAGCAGTTCTTC. The chain uses TRBV6-6 and TRBJ2-1, with 8 nucleotides matching TRBD1. The CDR3 loop spans 17 amino acids. Germline loops: CDR1 MNHNY, CDR2 SVGAGI (reference sequence). With V trimmed by 2 bases and J by 0 bases, 6 bases remained unmatched.

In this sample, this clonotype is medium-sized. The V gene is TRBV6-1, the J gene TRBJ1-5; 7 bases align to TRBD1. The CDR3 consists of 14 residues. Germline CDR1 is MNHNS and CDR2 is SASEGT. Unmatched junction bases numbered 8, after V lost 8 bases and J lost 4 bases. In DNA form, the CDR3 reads TGTGCCAGCGGGTTCGGGACAGCAAATCAGCCCCAGCATTTT. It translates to CASGFGTANQPQHF.

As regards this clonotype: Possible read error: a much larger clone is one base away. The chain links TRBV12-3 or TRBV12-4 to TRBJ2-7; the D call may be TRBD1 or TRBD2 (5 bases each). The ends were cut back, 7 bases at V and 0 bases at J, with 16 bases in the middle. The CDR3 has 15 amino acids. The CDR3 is CASKRDLQGSYEQYF. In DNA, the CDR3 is TGTGCCAGCAAAAGGGACCTCCAGGGCTCCTACGAGCAGTACTTC.

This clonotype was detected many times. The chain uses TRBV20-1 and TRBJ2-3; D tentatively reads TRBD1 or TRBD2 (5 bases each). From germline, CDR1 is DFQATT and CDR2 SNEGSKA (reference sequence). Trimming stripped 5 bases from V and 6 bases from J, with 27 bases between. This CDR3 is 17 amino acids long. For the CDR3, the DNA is TGCAGTGCTGTATTACCAACCGGGCCTATCGGGGACGATACGCAGTATTTT. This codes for CSAVLPTGPIGDDTQYF.

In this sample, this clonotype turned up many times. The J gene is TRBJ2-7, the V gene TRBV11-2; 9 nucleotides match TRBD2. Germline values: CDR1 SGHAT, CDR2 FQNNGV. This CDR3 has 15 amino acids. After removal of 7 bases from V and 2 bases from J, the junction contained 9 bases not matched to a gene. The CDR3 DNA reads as TGTGCCAGCAACGCGGTGCTAGCGGGACCCTACGAGCAGTACTTC. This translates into CASNAVLAGPYEQYF. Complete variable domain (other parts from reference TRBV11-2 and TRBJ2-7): EAGVAQSPRYKIIEKRQSVAFWCNPISGHATLYWYQQILGQGPKLLIQFQNNGVVDDSQLPKDRFSAERLKGVDSTLKIQPAKLEDSAVYLCASNAVLAGPYEQYFGPGTRLTVT.

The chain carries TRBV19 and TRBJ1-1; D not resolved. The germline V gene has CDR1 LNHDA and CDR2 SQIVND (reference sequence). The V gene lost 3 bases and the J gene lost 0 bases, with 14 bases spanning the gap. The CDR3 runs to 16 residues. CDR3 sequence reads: CASSIYVGSVNTEAFF. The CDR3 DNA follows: TGTGCCAGTAGTATCTACGTGGGCAGCGTGAACACTGAAGCTTTCTTT.

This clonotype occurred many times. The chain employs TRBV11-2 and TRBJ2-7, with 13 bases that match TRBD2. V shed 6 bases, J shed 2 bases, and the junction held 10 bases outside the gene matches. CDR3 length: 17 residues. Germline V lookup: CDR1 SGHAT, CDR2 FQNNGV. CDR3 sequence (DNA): TGTGCCAGCAGACGGGGACTAGCGGGAACCCAGACCTACGAGCAGTACTTC. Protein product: CASRRGLAGTQTYEQYF.

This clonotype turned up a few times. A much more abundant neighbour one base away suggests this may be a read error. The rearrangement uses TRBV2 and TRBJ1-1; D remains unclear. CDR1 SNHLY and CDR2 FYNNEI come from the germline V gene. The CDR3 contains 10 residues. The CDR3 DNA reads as TGTGCCAGCAGTAACATTGAAGCTTTCTTT. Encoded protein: CASSNIEAFF.

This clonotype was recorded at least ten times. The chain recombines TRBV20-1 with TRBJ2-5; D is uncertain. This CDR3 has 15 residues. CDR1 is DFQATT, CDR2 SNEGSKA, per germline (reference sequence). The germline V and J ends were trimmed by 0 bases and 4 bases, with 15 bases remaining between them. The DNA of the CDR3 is TGCAGTGCTAGAGATTTGGCCCTGCTGGTAGAGACCCAGTACTTC. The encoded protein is CSARDLALLVETQYF.

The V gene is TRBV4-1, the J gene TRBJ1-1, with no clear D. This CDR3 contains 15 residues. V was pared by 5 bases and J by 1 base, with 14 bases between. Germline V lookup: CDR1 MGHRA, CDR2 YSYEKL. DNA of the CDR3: TGCGCCAGCAGCAACCCCGGACGGCCGAACACTGAAGCTTTCTTT. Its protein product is CASSNPGRPNTEAFF.

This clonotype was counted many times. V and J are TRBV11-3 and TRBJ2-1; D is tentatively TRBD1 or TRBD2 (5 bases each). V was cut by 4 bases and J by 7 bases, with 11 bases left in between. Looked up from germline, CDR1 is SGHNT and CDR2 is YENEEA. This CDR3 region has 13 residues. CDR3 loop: CASSSLGENEQFF. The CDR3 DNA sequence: TGTGCCAGCAGCTCACTAGGGGAGAATGAGCAGTTCTTC.

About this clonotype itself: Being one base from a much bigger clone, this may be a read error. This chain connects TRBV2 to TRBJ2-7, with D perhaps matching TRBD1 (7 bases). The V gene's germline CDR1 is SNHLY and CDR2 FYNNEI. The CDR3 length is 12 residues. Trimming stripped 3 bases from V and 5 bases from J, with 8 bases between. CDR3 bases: TGTGCCAGCAGTGACAGGGGGGACGAGCAGTACTTC. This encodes CASSDRGDEQYF.

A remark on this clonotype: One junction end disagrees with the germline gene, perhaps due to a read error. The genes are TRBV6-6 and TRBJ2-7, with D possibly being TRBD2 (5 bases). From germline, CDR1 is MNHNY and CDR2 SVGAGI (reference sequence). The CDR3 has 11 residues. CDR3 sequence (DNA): TGCGCCAGCAGCCCGGGATTTCGGCAGTACTTC. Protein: CASSPGFRQYF.

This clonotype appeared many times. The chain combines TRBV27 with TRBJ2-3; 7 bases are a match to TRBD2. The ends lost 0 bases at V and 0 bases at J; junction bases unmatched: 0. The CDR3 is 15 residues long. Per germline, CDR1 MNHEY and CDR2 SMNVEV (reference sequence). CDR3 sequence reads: CASSLSGLSTDTQYF. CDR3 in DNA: TGTGCCAGCAGTTTATCGGGACTAAGCACAGATACGCAGTATTTT.